The 26 T cell receptor beta chains in this list originate from one sample, sequenced in a study of human T cells and chemical hapten exposure (dated by TCRdb to about 2021). The library was generated by RACE. TCRdb names NextSeq 500 as the instrument used. The public reads were quality trimmed at Q25 with fastp and then assembled into clones with MiXCR by TCRdb, keeping productive beta chains. For every CDR3 protein sequence, its rows merge into one entry that carries the most common genes and DNA. The sample table records roughly 80,000 distinct CDR3 sequences; roughly 7.9% of these occur just once. The ten largest clones capture about 1.7% of the sample. This specimen's time point label, interpreted: healthy volunteer bleed at 6 weeks. Total RNA was isolated from unfractionated whole blood collected in Tempus Blood RNA tubes. Sample: whole blood. The receptors originated from a female donor in good health. Some clones in this sample may be carry-over from other donors' samples.

As regards this clonotype: One end of the junction varies from germline; a read error may be responsible. V usage is TRBV27 and J usage is TRBJ1-5; D is unresolved. From germline, CDR1 is MNHEY and CDR2 SMNVEV (reference sequence). The CDR3 totals 13 residues. CDR3 region: CASSLVSNQHQHF. CDR3 sequence (DNA): TGTGCCAGCAGTTTAGTAAGCAATCAGCACCAGCATTTT.

Turning to this clonotype: A much bigger clone sits one base away, suggesting this may be a read error. The rearrangement links TRBV7-2 to TRBJ2-1; 10 nucleotides agree with TRBD2. Germline V lookup: CDR1 SGHTA, CDR2 FQGNSA. The CDR3 is 21 amino acids. Trimming removed 5 bases from V and 8 bases from J; junction bases left unmatched: 27. CDR3 DNA: TGTGCCAGCAGCCCGATGTACGAGATGATGAGCGGGGGGGCCTTCGGGGATGAGCAGTTCTTC. Residues: CASSPMYEMMSGGAFGDEQFF.

This clonotype was seen ten or more times. The genes are TRBV15 and TRBJ2-3, with D possibly TRBD2 on 7 matching bases. Per germline, CDR1 LNHNV and CDR2 YYDKDF (reference sequence). Deletions cut 0 bases from V and 3 bases from J, with 16 bases between. This CDR3 region has 17 residues. The CDR3 DNA reads TGTGCCACCAGCAGAGATGTCGGGGGGCGCGGAACAGATACGCAGTATTTT. Residues: CATSRDVGGRGTDTQYF.

At least ten counts were recorded for this clonotype. The rearrangement links TRBV5-1 to TRBJ2-7; D is unresolved. This CDR3 is built from 14 residues. Trimming took off 4 bases at V and 6 bases at J, with 17 bases between the two ends. Germline CDR1 and CDR2: SGHRS and YFSETQ. The CDR3 region is CASSPAGRSGEQYF. The CDR3 DNA is TGCGCCAGCAGCCCCGCCGGACGGTCGGGCGAGCAGTACTTC.

The chain joins TRBV29-1 to TRBJ2-5, with D uncertain. Germline CDR1 is SQVTM and CDR2 is ANQGSEA. Trimming left V 2 bases short and J 2 bases short, with 12 bases between. This CDR3 contains 14 residues. The CDR3 DNA reads as TGCAGCGTTGAACGGCACAGCCTACAAGAGACCCAGTACTTC. It is translated as CSVERHSLQETQYF.

The gene calls are TRBV4-2 and TRBJ1-1; maybe TRBD1 (5 bases). In germline, CDR1 is LGHNA, CDR2 YNFKEQ. This CDR3 contains 15 residues. V lost 1 base to trimming and J lost 2 bases, with 11 bases between them. In nucleotides, the CDR3 is TGTGCCAGCAGCCAAGTGTCCGGGGCAAACACTGAAGCTTTCTTT. This encodes CASSQVSGANTEAFF.

The CDR3 nucleotides read TGTGCCAGCAGTTTATTTGAGGGGGCTGGAGGGGCCAACGTCCTGACTTTC. The encoded protein is CASSLFEGAGGANVLTF. The chain links TRBV27 to TRBJ2-6, with 7 bases aligning to TRBD1. Per the germline V gene, CDR1 is MNHEY and CDR2 is SMNVEV (reference sequence). The trim removed 1 base at V and 4 bases at J, leaving 7 bases unmatched. The CDR3 consists of 17 residues.

This clonotype occurred many times. The chain combines TRBV20-1 with TRBJ2-5, with D possibly matching TRBD2 (7 bases). Trimming cost V 6 bases and J 5 bases, with 22 bases left between them. The V gene's germline CDR1 is DFQATT and CDR2 SNEGSKA (reference sequence). The CDR3 loop spans 15 amino acids. CDR3 sequence (DNA): TGCAGTGCCAGGGGCGGGGGAGGCTCGGGTGAGACCCAGTACTTC. Translating gives CSARGGGGSGETQYF.

As to this clonotype: A clone one base away is much larger, so this may be a read error. The gene calls are TRBV20-1 and TRBJ2-3; no firm D call. In germline, CDR1 is DFQATT, CDR2 SNEGSKA (reference sequence). The CDR3 extends over 16 amino acids. The ends were cut back, 6 bases at V and 0 bases at J, with 19 bases in the middle. The CDR3: CSALPFSSTSTDTQYF. As DNA, the CDR3 is TGCAGTGCACTGCCCTTCTCCAGCACTAGCACAGATACGCAGTATTTT.

This clonotype has at least ten counts. The J gene is TRBJ1-5, the V gene TRBV19; D is perhaps TRBD1 (5 bases). Deletions cut 8 bases from V and 2 bases from J, with 10 bases between. Germline loops: CDR1 LNHDA, CDR2 SQIVND (reference sequence). The CDR3 spans 13 residues. The CDR3 nucleotides are TGTGCCAGTGGGGCACAGCGCAATCAGCCCCAGCATTTT. This codes for CASGAQRNQPQHF.

This chain's CDR3 is CASSARTGFSTEAFF. CDR3 DNA: TGCGCCAGCAGCGCCCGTACTGGATTCAGCACTGAAGCTTTCTTT. The rearrangement joins TRBV5-1 to TRBJ1-1, with D hard to call. From germline, CDR1 is SGHRS and CDR2 YFSETQ. The V gene lost 4 bases and the J gene lost 4 bases, with 17 bases spanning the gap. This CDR3 contains 15 residues.

The chain couples TRBV10-3 to TRBJ2-6; D ambiguous. This CDR3 has 14 amino acids. V gave up 3 bases and J gave up 4 bases, with 7 bases separating them. Germline CDR1 is ENHRY and CDR2 is SYGVKD. This chain's CDR3 is CAISEEYGANVLTF. The CDR3, as DNA: TGTGCCATCAGTGAAGAATACGGGGCCAACGTCCTGACTTTC.

This clonotype was seen a handful of times. V is TRBV7-2 and J is TRBJ2-3, with TRBD2 matching 8 bases. J lost 4 bases, V lost 3 bases, and 6 bases had no gene match. The CDR3 covers 15 residues. Germline CDR1 SGHTA, CDR2 FQGNSA. The CDR3 DNA sequence: TGTGCCAGCAGCTTCGGGGGGGCGGACTCAGATACGCAGTATTTT. Translated, it gives CASSFGGADSDTQYF.

This clonotype was seen many times. CDR3 nucleotides: TGCAGCGTTGGTGGGGAGGCTGAAGCTTTCTTT. Its protein is CSVGGEAEAFF. The gene calls are TRBV29-1 and TRBJ1-1, with unresolved D. The germline V gene encodes CDR1 SQVTM and CDR2 ANQGSEA. Between the trimmed V and J ends, which lost 4 bases and 6 bases, there was a span of 9 bases. CDR3 length equals 11 residues.

The sample holds a few counts of this clonotype. The chain joins TRBV6-2 or TRBV6-3 to TRBJ1-5; 9 bases align to TRBD1. V trimming: 3 bases; J trimming: 2 bases; junction bases outside the gene matches: 8. The CDR3 is made up of 17 amino acids. CDR1 and CDR2 from the germline V gene are MNHEY and SVGEGT. DNA for the CDR3: TGTGCCAGCAGTTATGGGGGACAGGGTACGGGCAATCAGCCCCAGCATTTT. Translating gives CASSYGGQGTGNQPQHF.

The CDR3 DNA follows: TGCGCCAGCAGCTTTACTAGCGGGGGGCCTAACATTCAGTACTTC. Amino acids: CASSFTSGGPNIQYF. J is TRBJ2-4 and V is TRBV5-1; 12 bases match TRBD2. There are 15 residues in the CDR3. The junction had 4 bases not matched to a gene; V was cut back by 2 bases and J by 7 bases. Germline values: CDR1 SGHRS, CDR2 YFSETQ. The whole variable domain, remainder taken from reference TRBV5-1 and TRBJ2-4, is KAGVTQTPRYLIKTRGQQVTLSCSPISGHRSVSWYQQTPGQGLQFLFEYFSETQRNKGNFPGRFSGRQFSNSRSEMNVSTLELGDSALYLCASSFTSGGPNIQYFGAGTRLSVL.

This clonotype was detected only a few times. The rearrangement joins TRBV12-3 or TRBV12-4 to TRBJ1-2; 8 bases map to TRBD1. CDR3 length: 13 amino acids. V dropped 6 bases and J dropped 4; count of bases not matched to a gene: 4. CDR3 sequence (DNA): TGTGCCAGCAGGGGGACAGGTAGCTATGGCTACACCTTC. Protein sequence: CASRGTGSYGYTF.

The chain joins TRBV4-3 to TRBJ2-3, with D maybe TRBD1 (5 bases). Trimming shortened V by 0 bases and J by 2 bases, and 15 bases separated the two germline ends. The germline V gene has CDR1 LGHNA and CDR2 YSLEER. The CDR3 is made up of 17 amino acids. The CDR3: CASSQDPARAYTDTQYF. CDR3 bases: TGCGCCAGCAGCCAAGATCCTGCCAGGGCCTACACAGATACGCAGTATTTT.

This clonotype was seen more than once but under ten times. V and J are TRBV7-9 and TRBJ2-5, with no clear D. The V gene lost 0 bases and the J gene lost 1 base, with 15 bases spanning the gap. The germline gives CDR1 SEHNR, CDR2 FQNEAQ (reference sequence). The CDR3 covers 17 residues. The CDR3, as DNA: TGTGCCAGCAGCTTAGCAGTATTGTCTACCAGCCAAGAGACCCAGTACTTC. Its protein product is CASSLAVLSTSQETQYF.

Remarks on this clonotype: It may be a read error: a sequence one base away is much more abundant. Here the CDR3 reads CVSTLNTEAFF. CDR3 DNA sequence: TGTGTCAGCACCCTGAACACTGAAGCTTTCTTT. The V and J genes are TRBV6-5 and TRBJ1-1, with no clear D. The CDR3 extends over 11 amino acids. Germline V gene lookup returns CDR1 MNHEY and CDR2 SVGAGI.

This clonotype was seen repeatedly, ten times or more. The chain employs TRBV4-3 and TRBJ2-7; 8 bases fit TRBD2. The CDR3 consists of 16 residues. CDR1 is LGHNA, CDR2 YSLEER, per germline. The V gene end was trimmed by 3 bases and the J gene end by 0 bases; junction bases not matched to a gene: 7. CDR3 sequence: CASSHRVAGSSYEQYF. The CDR3 DNA reads TGCGCCAGCAGCCATCGGGTAGCGGGGAGCTCCTACGAGCAGTACTTC.

This clonotype has at least ten counts. As DNA, the CDR3 is TGTGCCAGCAGCTCCCCCGCTTTTATGGGGGAGAGCACAGATACGCAGTATTTT. This translates into CASSSPAFMGESTDTQYF. The gene calls are TRBV7-2 and TRBJ2-3, with D perhaps matching TRBD1 or TRBD2 (5 bases each). Germline values: CDR1 SGHTA, CDR2 FQGNSA. The CDR3 sequence is 18 residues long. V lost 4 bases and J lost 0, with 20 bases in between. Full variable domain (outside the CDR3, taken from reference TRBV7-2 and TRBJ2-3): GAGVSQSPSNKVTEKGKDVELRCDPISGHTALYWYRQSLGQGLEFLIYFQGNSAPDKSGLPSDRFSAERTGGSVSTLTIQRTQQEDSAVYLCASSSPAFMGESTDTQYFGPGTRLTVL.

Worth noting for this clonotype: One end of the junction fails to match germline, which may point to a read error. The rearrangement joins TRBV28 to TRBJ2-7; 9 nucleotides line up with TRBD1. The CDR3 has 14 amino acids. Per germline, CDR1 MDHEN and CDR2 SYDVKM. The chain's CDR3 is CASSPLPGQGHFHF. The CDR3, as DNA: TGTGCCAGCAGTCCACTACCGGGACAGGGACACTTCCATTTC.

The CDR3 nucleotides read TGTGCCAGCAGCCAAGCAATGGACAATTCACCCCTCCACTTT. Its translation: CASSQAMDNSPLHF. V and J are TRBV3-1 and TRBJ1-6; D not resolved. V was clipped by 1 base and J by 7 bases, with 8 bases between them. The CDR3 length is 14 residues. CDR1 is LGHDT and CDR2 is YNNKEL in the germline V gene (reference sequence).

This clonotype was seen more than once but under ten times. The chain combines TRBV3-1 with TRBJ1-6; no firm D call. CDR1 is LGHDT, CDR2 YNNKEL, per germline (reference sequence). This CDR3 spans 15 amino acids. Trimming cost V 0 bases and J 5 bases, with 8 bases left between them. The CDR3 nucleotides read TGTGCCAGCAGCCAAGATTTGCTTCATAATTCACCCCTCCACTTT. Translating gives CASSQDLLHNSPLHF.

Worth noting for this clonotype: This may arise from a read error, as a much more abundant clone is one base away. The final CDR3 position lacks the conserved phenylalanine or tryptophan, pointing to a likely read error. The CDR3 protein is CASSLPHQPQHS. CDR3 bases: TGTGCCAGCAGCTTACCCCATCAGCCCCAGCATTCT. This rearrangement joins TRBV7-8 to TRBJ1-5; D ambiguous. V was pared by 2 bases and J by 5 bases, with 4 bases between. Germline-derived CDR1 and CDR2 are SGHVS and FQNEAQ. The CDR3 runs to 12 residues.